What follows are 18 T cell receptor beta chains derived from one specimen sequenced in a study of blood T cell repertoires in COVID-19. Sequenced by immunoSEQ multiplex PCR; TCRdb stores in-frame clones only, minus some. The top ten clones hold approximately 4% of a sample with fewer than 150,000 clones, 87% of them seen once. The sample consisted of peripheral blood. These receptors came from a woman aged 35 to 49 with acute or convalescent COVID-19.

The chain uses TRBV7-6 and TRBJ1-4; 10 bases are a match to TRBD1. CDR3 size: 16 residues. The V gene end was trimmed by 4 bases and the J gene end by 7 bases; junction bases not matched to a gene: 9. Germline loops: CDR1 SGHVS, CDR2 FNYEAQ. The CDR3 DNA is TGTGCCAGCAGCTCCAGACCCGGGACAGGGGCTGAAAAACTGTTTTTT. Translated, it gives CASSSRPGTGAEKLFF.

This clone was seen once. The J gene is TRBJ2-1, the V gene TRBV12-5; TRBD1 matches at 9 bases. This CDR3 has 18 residues. V shed 1 base, J shed 4 bases, and the junction held 11 bases outside the gene matches. Germline V gene sequence: CDR1 LGHNT, CDR2 FRNRAP. This CDR3 is CASGLGYRGLLAYNEQFF. In DNA, the CDR3 is TGTGCTAGTGGTTTGGGGTACAGGGGGCTGCTGGCTTACAATGAGCAGTTCTTC.

In DNA form, the CDR3 reads TGTGCCAGCTCATGGGGGACTACCGGGGGAAATGAGCAGTTCTTC. As protein: CASSWGTTGGNEQFF. This chain joins TRBV18 and TRBJ2-1; 7 bases map to TRBD2. The length of the CDR3 is 15 residues. The trim removed 5 bases at V and 7 bases at J, leaving 11 bases unmatched. The germline CDR1 and CDR2 sequences are KGHSH and LQKENI. Together with reference TRBV18 and TRBJ2-1, the CDR3 gives the full variable domain: NAGVMQNPRHLVRRRGQEARLRCSPMKGHSHVYWYRQLPEEGLKFMVYLQKENIIDESGMPKERFSAEFPKEGPSILRIQQVVRGDSAAYFCASSWGTTGGNEQFFGPGTRLTVL.

This chain connects TRBV4-3 to TRBJ1-2; D unresolved. There are 15 residues in the CDR3. Germline loops: CDR1 LGHNA, CDR2 YSLEER. The germline V and J ends were trimmed by 0 bases and 4 bases, with 12 bases remaining between them. CDR3 in amino acids: CASSQDRGSPYGYTF. CDR3 coding DNA: TGCGCCAGCAGCCAAGATAGAGGAAGCCCCTATGGCTACACCTTC.

The chain links TRBV29-1 to TRBJ2-7; TRBD2 is a possible D gene (5 bases). This CDR3 spans 12 amino acids. Trimming removed 4 bases from V and 4 bases from J, with 11 bases in between. From germline, CDR1 is SQVTM and CDR2 ANQGSEA. CDR3 loop: CSVGRTAYEQYF. CDR3 DNA sequence: TGCAGCGTTGGGAGGACTGCATACGAGCAGTACTTC.

The J gene is TRBJ2-5, the V gene TRBV2; 7 bases agree with TRBD1. The CDR3 runs to 14 residues. Trimming at V came to 4 bases and at J to 4 bases, leaving 6 bases not matched to a gene. Germline V gene data show CDR1 as SNHLY and CDR2 as FYNNEI. Here the CDR3 reads CASSGRGFGETQYF. CDR3 DNA sequence: TGTGCCAGCAGTGGCAGGGGGTTCGGAGAGACCCAGTACTTC.

This CDR3 is CASSEGQRNQPQHF. CDR3 bases: TGTGCCAGCAGTGAGGGACAGAGGAATCAGCCCCAGCATTTT. This chain uses TRBV6-1 with TRBJ1-5; 7 nucleotides agree with TRBD1. Germline V gene lookup returns CDR1 MNHNS and CDR2 SASEGT. The CDR3 has 14 residues. Trimming at V came to 3 bases and at J to 4 bases, leaving 3 bases not matched to a gene.

This rearrangement joins TRBV7-9 to TRBJ2-3, with TRBD2 identical over 7 bases. The CDR3 is 14 residues long. The V segment lost 5 bases and the J segment 1 base; nucleotides outside the gene matches: 3. Looked up from germline, CDR1 is SEHNR and CDR2 is FQNEAQ (reference sequence). This CDR3 reads CASSPGGGTDTQYF. As DNA, the CDR3 is TGTGCCAGCAGCCCTGGGGGGGGCACAGATACGCAGTATTTT.

CDR3 DNA sequence: TGTGCCAGCAGCCCTCGGGACAGGAGCTCCTACAATGAGCAGTTCTTC. Amino acid sequence: CASSPRDRSSYNEQFF. This rearrangement joins TRBV7-9 to TRBJ2-1; 8 bases line up with TRBD1. The CDR3 is 16 residues long. With V trimmed by 5 bases and J by 0 bases, 6 bases remained unmatched. CDR1 and CDR2 from the germline V gene are SEHNR and FQNEAQ (reference sequence).

The chain combines TRBV28 with TRBJ1-3; 8 nucleotides align to TRBD1. The J segment lost 2 bases and the V segment lost 6 bases, leaving 9 bases of the junction unmatched. The length of the CDR3 is 16 residues. Germline assignment: CDR1 MDHEN and CDR2 SYDVKM. CDR3 coding DNA: TGTGCCAGCAGGCCTTCGACAGGGGTGGCTGGAAACACCATATATTTT. This sequence encodes CASRPSTGVAGNTIYF.

The chain recombines TRBV6-6 with TRBJ1-5; D possibly corresponds to TRBD1 (6 bases). V lost 8 bases and J 16 bases, leaving 18 bases between the germline ends. CDR1 and CDR2 from the germline V gene are MNHNY and SVGAGI (reference sequence). The CDR3 loop spans 11 amino acids. This CDR3 is CASRSGGAQHF. CDR3 sequence (DNA): TGTGCCAGCCGCTCGGGGGGGGCTCAACATTTT.

The chain employs TRBV28 and TRBJ1-1; 7 bases align to TRBD1. The germline V gene encodes CDR1 MDHEN and CDR2 SYDVKM. V lost 4 bases to trimming and J lost 6 bases; unmatched junction nucleotides: 14. There are 16 residues in the CDR3. This chain's CDR3 is CASSSPGSRGLAEAFF. The CDR3 nucleotides are TGTGCCAGCAGTTCCCCCGGGAGCAGGGGGTTAGCTGAAGCTTTCTTT.

The chain carries TRBV7-2 and TRBJ2-1; TRBD1 aligns across 10 bases. This CDR3 contains 15 residues. After removal of 3 bases from V and 9 bases from J, the junction contained 8 bases not matched to a gene. Germline-derived CDR1 and CDR2 are SGHTA and FQGNSA. CDR3 protein: CASSFSGTGAFEQFF. CDR3 in DNA: TGTGCCAGCAGCTTCTCCGGGACAGGGGCTTTTGAGCAGTTCTTC.

This sequence joins TRBV6-5 and TRBJ1-5; perhaps TRBD1 as D (5 bases). In germline, CDR1 is MNHEY, CDR2 SVGAGI. This CDR3 is built from 14 residues. Trimming cost V 6 bases and J 2 bases, with 11 bases left between them. In DNA, the CDR3 is TGTGCCAGCAGGGCTGCCAGGGGCAATCAGCCCCAGCATTTT. It is translated as CASRAARGNQPQHF.

This clone appeared a single time. The chain employs TRBV27 and TRBJ2-7; D is possibly TRBD2 (6 bases). The CDR3 extends over 16 amino acids. The ends were cut back, 0 bases at V and 5 bases at J, with 17 bases in the middle. CDR1 and CDR2 (germline): MNHEY, SMNVEV (reference sequence). The CDR3 region has the DNA TGTGCCAGCAGTTTATCTAACGCGGGACCCCACCACGAGCAGTACTTC. Its translation is CASSLSNAGPHHEQYF.

The rearrangement links TRBV28 to TRBJ1-2, with D perhaps matching TRBD1 (5 bases). The V end was cut by 2 bases, the J end by 3 bases, with 13 bases between. The CDR3 has 15 residues. Germline V gene lookup returns CDR1 MDHEN and CDR2 SYDVKM. Written as DNA, the CDR3 is TGTGCCAGCAGTTTACCGGCACAGGCCGACTATGGCTACACCTTC. Translated, it gives CASSLPAQADYGYTF.

V is TRBV25-1 and J is TRBJ1-4; 10 nucleotides agree with TRBD1. Germline-derived CDR1 and CDR2 are MGHDK and SYGVNS. The CDR3 length is 18 residues. V shed 3 bases and J 2 bases; nucleotides not matched to a gene: 9. The CDR3 DNA is TGTGCCAGCAGTGACGGGACAGGGGTCTTAAGGACTAATGAAAAACTGTTTTTT. This codes for CASSDGTGVLRTNEKLFF.

The sample holds one count of this clone. This rearrangement joins TRBV2 to TRBJ2-3, with 8 bases fitting TRBD2. The germline CDR1 and CDR2 sequences are SNHLY and FYNNEI. Unmatched junction bases numbered 16, after V lost 8 bases and J lost 6 bases. The CDR3 runs to 16 residues. For the CDR3, the DNA is TGTGCCAGCTCCCCTCGTGGCGGGGGGTTCATGGATACGCAGTATTTT. Amino acid sequence: CASSPRGGGFMDTQYF.